The 7 T cell receptor beta chains reported below all come from one sample, sequenced in a study of blood T cell repertoires in COVID-19. Clones were sequenced by immunoSEQ multiplex PCR, and TCRdb holds only the in-frame ones, with some missing. The profile shows 200,000 to 300,000 clones, 87% of them singletons. What was sequenced was peripheral blood. The receptors were gathered from a woman aged 40 to 50 who had recovered from COVID-19.

V and J are TRBV3-1 (or the pseudogene TRBV3-2) and TRBJ1-2; TRBD1 aligns across 7 bases. This CDR3 contains 12 residues. The V gene end was trimmed by 8 bases and the J gene end by 3 bases; junction bases not matched to a gene: 3. Germline CDR1 LGHDT, CDR2 YNNKEL (reference sequence). The CDR3 region has the DNA TGTGCCAGCGGGCAGGGGGACTATGGCTACACCTTC. Translation: CASGQGDYGYTF.

The rearrangement links TRBV7-4 to TRBJ2-3; possibly TRBD1 for D (6 bases). Per germline, CDR1 SGHVT and CDR2 SQSDAQ. The CDR3 contains 15 residues. Trimming left V 5 bases short and J 2 bases short, with 14 bases between. CDR3 residues: CASSPDDRPTDTQYF. The CDR3 region has the DNA TGTGCCAGCAGCCCCGATGACAGGCCCACAGATACGCAGTATTTT.

V usage is TRBV3-1 (or the pseudogene TRBV3-2) and J usage is TRBJ1-1; no reliable D call. V was pared by 4 bases and J by 4 bases, with 16 bases between. Germline assignment: CDR1 LGHDT and CDR2 YNNKEL (reference sequence). This CDR3 region has 15 residues. For the CDR3, the DNA is TGTGCCAGCAGCCCCAGAGGCCGGTTAGGCACTGAAGCTTTCTTT. It codes for CASSPRGRLGTEAFF.

V usage is TRBV24-1 and J usage is TRBJ1-1; D is perhaps TRBD1 (5 bases). The germline V and J ends were trimmed by 1 base and 4 bases, with 12 bases remaining between them. Germline lookup yields CDR1 KGHDR and CDR2 SFDVKD. CDR3 length equals 15 residues. Written as DNA, the CDR3 is TGTGCCACCAGTGATTTACCAGGGTATGGCACTGAAGCTTTCTTT. This codes for CATSDLPGYGTEAFF.

In this sample, this clone turned up a few times. V gene TRBV3-1 (or the pseudogene TRBV3-2) combines with J gene TRBJ1-2, with D tentatively TRBD1 (6 bases). Trimming left V 4 bases short and J 6 bases short, with 15 bases between. The CDR3 consists of 14 residues. Germline V gene data show CDR1 as LGHDT and CDR2 as YNNKEL (reference sequence). The DNA for the CDR3 is TGTGCCAGCAGCCCTAGACAGGTCAGGGATGGCTACACCTTC. Translating it yields CASSPRQVRDGYTF.

V and J are TRBV3-1 (or the pseudogene TRBV3-2) and TRBJ1-2; 8 bases match TRBD1. The CDR3 totals 13 residues. The V and J ends lost 7 bases and 8 bases, in that order; junction bases with no gene match: 9. The germline CDR1 and CDR2 sequences are LGHDT and YNNKEL (reference sequence). The CDR3 DNA reads TGTGCCAGCATGGAGCCAGGGGGCAGCGGCTACACCTTC. It encodes CASMEPGGSGYTF.

The V and J genes are TRBV27 and TRBJ2-7, with D unclear. The CDR3 extends over 16 amino acids. The V end lost 3 bases, the J end lost 11 bases, and 26 bases lay between the germline ends. Germline CDR1 and CDR2: MNHEY and SMNVEV (reference sequence). The CDR3 is CASSFSPNPQPETKYF. For the CDR3, the DNA is TGTGCCAGCAGTTTTTCCCCAAACCCTCAACCGGAAACTAAGTACTTC.